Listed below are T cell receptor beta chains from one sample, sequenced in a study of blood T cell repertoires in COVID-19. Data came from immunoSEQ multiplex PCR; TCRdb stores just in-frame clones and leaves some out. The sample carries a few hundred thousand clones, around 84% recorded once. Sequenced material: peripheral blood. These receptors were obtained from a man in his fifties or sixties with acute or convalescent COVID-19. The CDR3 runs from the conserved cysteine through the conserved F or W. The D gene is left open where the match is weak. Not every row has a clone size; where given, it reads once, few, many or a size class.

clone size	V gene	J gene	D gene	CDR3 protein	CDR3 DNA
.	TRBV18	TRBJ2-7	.	CASSGQGQYEQYF	TGTGCCAGCTCAGGGCAGGGGCAATACGAGCAGTACTTC
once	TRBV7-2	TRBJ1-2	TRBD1	CASSPPGTANYGYTF	TGTGCCAGCAGCCCCCCCGGGACAGCTAACTATGGCTACACCTTC
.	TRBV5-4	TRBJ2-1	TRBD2	CASSFGLAGLIEQFF	TGTGCCAGCAGCTTCGGGCTAGCGGGATTGATTGAGCAGTTCTTC
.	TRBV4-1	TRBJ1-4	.	CASSRLQPSVVKKLFF	TGCGCCAGCAGCCGTCTCCAACCCAGCGTAGTGAAAAAACTGTTTTTT
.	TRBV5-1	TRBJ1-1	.	CASSLSRLNTEAFF	TGCGCCAGCAGCTTGAGCAGGTTGAACACTGAAGCTTTCTTT
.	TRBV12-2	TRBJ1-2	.	CASRLRIYRATNYGYTF	TGTGCAAGTCGCTTACGCATTTACAGGGCAACTAACTATGGCTACACCTTC
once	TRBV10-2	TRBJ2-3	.	CATYSTDTQYF	TGCGCCACCTACAGCACAGATACGCAGTATTTT
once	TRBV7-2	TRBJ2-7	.	CASSSLFYEQYF	TGTGCCAGCAGTAGCCTGTTCTACGAGCAGTACTTC
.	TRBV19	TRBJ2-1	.	CASSAGLTYNEQFF	TGTGCCAGTAGTGCGGGACTGACCTACAATGAGCAGTTCTTC
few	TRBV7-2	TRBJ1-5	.	CASSLVPAHSNQPQHF	TGTGCCAGCAGCTTGGTCCCCGCGCATAGCAATCAGCCCCAGCATTTT
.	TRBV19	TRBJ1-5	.	CASSMSRQANQPQHF	TGTGCCAGTAGTATGTCGCGACAGGCAAATCAGCCCCAGCATTTT
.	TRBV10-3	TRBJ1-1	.	CAISESNVGEGMNTEAFF	TGTGCCATCAGTGAGTCGAATGTTGGGGAGGGGATGAACACTGAAGCTTTCTTT
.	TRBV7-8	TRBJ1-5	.	CASTLRGSNQPQHF	TGTGCCAGCACCCTCCGGGGTAGCAATCAGCCCCAGCATTTT
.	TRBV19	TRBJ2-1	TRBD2	CASSMLADYYNEQFF	TGTGCCAGTAGTATGCTAGCGGACTACTACAATGAGCAGTTCTTC
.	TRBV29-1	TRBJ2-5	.	CSVEDPQGGETQYF	TGCAGCGTTGAAGATCCCCAGGGCGGAGAGACCCAGTACTTC